The clone carrying this T cell receptor (beta chain) was observed a few times. The antigen remains unidentified. The data originate from a study of cytomegalovirus exposure and HLA in healthy donors. Study-level information: A preliminary data release comprised around 85 million unique TCRs obtained from HLA-typed donors. Findings of the study overall: A later look showed TCR association rates differing by HLA locus, highest for DRB1 and lowest for HLA-C.

Amplification used 60 Vbeta primers and 13 Jbeta primers. Produced via immunoSEQ multiplex PCR; TCRdb's table is partial and in-frame only. The sample lists around 140,000 clones, approximately 80% occurring once. Germline values: CDR1 LGHNA, CDR2 YNFKEQ. The CDR3 contains 11 residues. Trimming removed 1 base at V and 9 bases at J, with 4 bases between. The chain joins TRBV4-2 to TRBJ2-1, with unresolved D. This receptor was identified in a man aged 50 or older in good health and CMV-seronegative. The sequenced material came from PBMCs. The CDR3 region is CASSQGVEQFF. The CDR3 DNA sequence: TGTGCCAGCAGCCAAGGAGTTGAGCAGTTCTTC.